This TCR beta chain was identified during a study of human T cells and chemical hapten exposure. The overall study: Largely, small differences in pooled library volume made per-sample TCR yields vary. Whole-study results and caveats: The number of TCRs over 1 in 1000 frequency stayed unchanged after DPC.

Time point described: healthy volunteer bleed at 6 weeks. Researchers extracted total RNA from unfractionated whole blood. This clonotype was detected ten times or more. Its antigen is still unknown. Single cDNA molecules in the library carried unique molecular identifiers attached during preparation. TCRdb re-derived calls from the RACE reads in MiXCR, one entry per CDR3 protein. The table records 70,000 to 85,000 distinct CDR3 sequences, 8.6% of them present only once. Germline-derived CDR1 and CDR2 are SQVTM and ANQGSEA. The V and J ends lost 4 bases and 1 base respectively, with 8 bases between them. The CDR3 extends over 12 amino acids.

This sequence was found in a male donor in good health. Some clones in this sample may be carry-over from other donors' samples. Sequencing was carried out using whole blood. The chain joins TRBV29-1 to TRBJ2-7; no clear D. This CDR3 is CSVAPRSYEQYF. The CDR3 nucleotides read TGCAGCGTTGCCCCCCGGTCCTACGAGCAGTACTTC.